In this sample, the clone carrying this T cell receptor beta chain turned up many times. Its antigen is undetermined. Time point here: sample taken at primary tumor resection. No cell sorting; template was whole RNA from tumor, lung tissue or PBMC. The donor population consisted of some 72 patients with untreated, early-stage non-small cell lung cancer. The sample originates from a study of spatial heterogeneity in lung cancer. Study in general: Alpha-chain sequences were consistently detected less often than beta-chain sequences. TCR and UMI combinations that were unique each appeared, on average, more than ten times in raw reads. Whole-study results and caveats: Whereas they appeared in blood less at follow-up, ubiquitous expanded tumor TCRs appeared there more at resection.

Using its own MiXCR run on the 5' RACE reads, TCRdb lists one record per CDR3 protein. The repertoire holds 70,000 to 90,000 distinct CDR3 sequences, with about 14% as singletons. The receptor was isolated from a male donor with early-stage non-small cell lung cancer. Sequencing used PBMCs, obtained at surgery.

The CDR3 here is CASSQDGRSTDTQYF. Here the CDR3 DNA reads TGCGCCAGCAGCCAAGATGGCCGAAGCACAGATACGCAGTATTTT. The chain carries TRBV4-1 and TRBJ2-3; no definite D call. The CDR3 is made up of 15 amino acids. The germline V gene has CDR1 MGHRA and CDR2 YSYEKL. V shed 0 bases and J shed 0 bases, with 7 bases lying between them.